This TCR beta chain was sequenced for a study of blood T cell repertoires in COVID-19. Original processing methods: Estimation of nucleated cell counts was performed using reference gene primer amplification. Assay: immunoSEQ multiplex PCR; the TCRdb copy retains only in-frame clones and omits some. V and J calls and clone size follow that table, whereas D and trimming were derived from the DNA. The sample records about 270,000 clones, approximately 89% being singletons. Study members were between 18 and 89 years old and lived in 24 US regions. Which cohort a participant joined came from the clinical history participants gave. Someone with COVID-19 had been met by exposed participants within 2 weeks before study entry. The CDR3 spans 15 residues. V lost 4 bases to trimming and J lost 1 base, with 12 bases between them. Per the germline V gene, CDR1 is SGHRS and CDR2 is YFSETQ.

Sequenced input: PBMCs or T cells enriched from blood (not recorded which). The origin of this receptor is a man aged 40-49 years who had been exposed to COVID-19. This sequence joins TRBV5-1 and TRBJ2-1; TRBD2 is a possible D gene (7 bases). CDR3 loop: CASSLGGQSYNEQFF. Written as DNA, the CDR3 is TGCGCCAGCAGCCTCGGGGGGCAGTCCTACAATGAGCAGTTCTTC.